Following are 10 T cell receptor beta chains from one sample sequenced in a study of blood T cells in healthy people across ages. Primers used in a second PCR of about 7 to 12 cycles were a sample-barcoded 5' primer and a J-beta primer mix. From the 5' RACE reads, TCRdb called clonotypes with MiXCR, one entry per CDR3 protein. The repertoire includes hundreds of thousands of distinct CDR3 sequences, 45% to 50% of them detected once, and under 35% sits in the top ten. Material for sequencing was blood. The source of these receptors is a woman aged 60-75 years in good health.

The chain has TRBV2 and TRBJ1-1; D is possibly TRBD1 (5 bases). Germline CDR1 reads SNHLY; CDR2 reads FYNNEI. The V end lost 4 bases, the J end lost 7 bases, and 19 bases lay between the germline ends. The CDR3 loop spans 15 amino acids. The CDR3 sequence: CASSVEGTVVVEAFF. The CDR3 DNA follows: TGTGCCAGCAGTGTGGAGGGGACTGTCGTCGTTGAAGCTTTCTTT.

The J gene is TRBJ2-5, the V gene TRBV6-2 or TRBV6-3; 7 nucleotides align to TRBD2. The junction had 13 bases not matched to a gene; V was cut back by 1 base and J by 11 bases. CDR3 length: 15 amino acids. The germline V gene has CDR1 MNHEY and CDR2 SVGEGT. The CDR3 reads CASSYFGGGPTEQYF. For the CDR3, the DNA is TGTGCCAGCAGTTACTTTGGGGGAGGGCCCACTGAGCAGTACTTC.

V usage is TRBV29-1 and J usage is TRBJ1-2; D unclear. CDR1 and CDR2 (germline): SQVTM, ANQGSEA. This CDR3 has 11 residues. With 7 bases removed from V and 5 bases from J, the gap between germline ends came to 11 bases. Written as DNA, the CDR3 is TGCAGCGGGGATTTTCAGTATGGCTACACCTTC. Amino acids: CSGDFQYGYTF.

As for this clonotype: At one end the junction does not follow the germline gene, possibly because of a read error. CDR3 in DNA: TGCGCCAGCAACCAAGCCGCCGGGACAGGGGTCCGAAACATTCAGTACTTC. This encodes CASNQAAGTGVRNIQYF. J is TRBJ2-7 and V is TRBV4-3, with TRBD1 identical over 10 bases. Judging by the DNA end, TRBJ2-4 fits better; the J call may be wrong. This CDR3 is 17 amino acids long. Per the germline V gene, CDR1 is LGHNA and CDR2 is YSLEER.

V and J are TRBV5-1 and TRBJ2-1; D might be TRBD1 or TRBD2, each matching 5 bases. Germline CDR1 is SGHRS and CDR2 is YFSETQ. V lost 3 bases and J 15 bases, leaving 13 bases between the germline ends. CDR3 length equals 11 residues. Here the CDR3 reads CASSSGTFRFF. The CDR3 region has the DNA TGCGCCAGCAGCTCCGGGACCTTCCGGTTCTTC.

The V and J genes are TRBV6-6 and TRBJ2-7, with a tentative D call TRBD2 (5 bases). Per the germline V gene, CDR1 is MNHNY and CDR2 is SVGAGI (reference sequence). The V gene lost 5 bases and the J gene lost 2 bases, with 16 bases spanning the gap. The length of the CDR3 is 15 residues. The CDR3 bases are TGTGCCAGCAGTCTTACCCAGCGGAGAGCCTACGAGCAGTACTTC. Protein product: CASSLTQRRAYEQYF.

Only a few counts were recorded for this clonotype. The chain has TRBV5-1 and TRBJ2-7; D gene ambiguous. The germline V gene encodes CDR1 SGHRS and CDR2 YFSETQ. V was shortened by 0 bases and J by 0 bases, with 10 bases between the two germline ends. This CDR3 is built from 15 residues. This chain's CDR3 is CASSLEPLSSYEQYF. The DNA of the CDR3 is TGCGCCAGCAGCTTGGAACCACTAAGCTCCTACGAGCAGTACTTC.

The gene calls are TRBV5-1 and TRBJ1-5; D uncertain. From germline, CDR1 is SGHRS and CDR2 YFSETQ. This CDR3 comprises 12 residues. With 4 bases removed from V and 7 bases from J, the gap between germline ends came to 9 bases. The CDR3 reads CASSVAGQPQHF. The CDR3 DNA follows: TGCGCCAGCAGCGTCGCGGGGCAGCCCCAGCATTTT.

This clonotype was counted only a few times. The CDR3 DNA sequence: TGTGCCAGCAAGGTTGGGGACAGGTCCTACAATGAGCAGTTCTTC. This codes for CASKVGDRSYNEQFF. J is TRBJ2-1 and V is TRBV28; 8 bases line up with TRBD1. Germline assignment: CDR1 MDHEN and CDR2 SYDVKM. After removal of 7 bases from V and 1 base from J, the junction contained 6 bases not matched to a gene. The CDR3 covers 15 residues.

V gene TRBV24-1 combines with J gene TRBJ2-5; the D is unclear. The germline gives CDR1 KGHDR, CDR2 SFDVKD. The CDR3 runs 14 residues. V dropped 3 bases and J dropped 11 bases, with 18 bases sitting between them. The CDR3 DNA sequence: TGTGCCACCAGTGATCGCCGATCACGGAATGAGCAGTACTTC. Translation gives CATSDRRSRNEQYF.